The T cell receptor (beta chain) described here comes from a study of post-analysis software for immune sequencing data. The germline CDR1 and CDR2 sequences are LGHNA and YSLEER. CDR3 length: 15 amino acids. V lost 3 bases to trimming and J lost 2 bases; unmatched junction nucleotides: 6. Overall study results and limits: In patients, TRBV5-6, TRBV5-1 and TRBV20-1 belonged to roughly five TRBV segments found more frequently than in controls. F measure showed strong co-clustering of same-batch samples.

The TCR beta cDNA libraries contained unique molecular identifiers. TCRdb re-called the PCR reads through MiXCR, storing one row per CDR3 protein. This table holds fewer than 850,000 distinct CDR3 sequences, around 45% found once. Points on this clonotype: The antigen remains undetermined.

The sample comprised blood. The chain uses TRBV4-3 and TRBJ2-7; TRBD1 matches at 8 bases. The TCR comes from a girl under 18 with multiple sclerosis. This chain's CDR3 is CASSQYRQGPYEQYF. CDR3 nucleotide sequence: TGCGCCAGCAGCCAGTACAGACAGGGGCCCTACGAGCAGTACTTC.